This T cell receptor (beta chain) was obtained from a study of control samples from healthy donors and cancer patients. Clones were read by immunoSEQ multiplex PCR, and TCRdb kept only the in-frame ones, dropping some. The table has around 52,000 clones, 80% to 95% seen once. With V trimmed by 4 bases and J by 3 bases, 10 bases remained unmatched. Germline V CDR1 and CDR2: WSHSY, SAAADI. This CDR3 has 16 amino acids. The chain joins TRBV10-2 to TRBJ1-1; TRBD1 matches at 8 bases. Sequences were obtained from PBMCs. The receptor's source is a man aged 25-45 years with colorectal cancer. CDR3 in amino acids: CASSVTGGKGDTEAFF. The DNA for the CDR3 is TGCGCCAGCAGTGTAACAGGGGGGAAAGGAGACACTGAAGCTTTCTTT.